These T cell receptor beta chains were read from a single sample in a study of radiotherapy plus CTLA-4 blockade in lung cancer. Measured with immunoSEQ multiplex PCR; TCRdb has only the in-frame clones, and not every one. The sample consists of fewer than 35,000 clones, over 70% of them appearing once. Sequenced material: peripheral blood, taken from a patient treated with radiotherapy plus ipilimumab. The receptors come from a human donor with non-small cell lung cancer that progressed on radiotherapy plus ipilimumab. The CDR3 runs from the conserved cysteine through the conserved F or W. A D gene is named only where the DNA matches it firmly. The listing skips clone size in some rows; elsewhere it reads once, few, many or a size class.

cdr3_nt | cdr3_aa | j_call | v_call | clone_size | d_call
TGTGCCTGGAGTTCCGCCTTTGGGACTAGCGTTTTCGATGAGCAGTTCTTC | CAWSSAFGTSVFDEQFF | TRBJ2-1 | TRBV30 | few | TRBD2
TGTGCCAGCAGCCTAGGAGACCTGATAGGGACCCAGTACTTC | CASSLGDLIGTQYF | TRBJ2-5 | TRBV5-4 | . | .
TGTGCCAGCAGTGGGGACAGTGTCTACGAGCAGTACTTC | CASSGDSVYEQYF | TRBJ2-7 | TRBV7-9 | few | TRBD1
TGTGCCAGCAGCCCTCTAGCGGAGCAAGAGACCCAGTACTTC | CASSPLAEQETQYF | TRBJ2-5 | TRBV11-1 | few | TRBD2
TGCGCCAGCAGGGCAGGGGCACCGAACACTGAAGCTTTCTTT | CASRAGAPNTEAFF | TRBJ1-1 | TRBV5-1 | . | .
TGTGCCAGCAGTATGGACAGCCTGTACGAGCAGTACTTC | CASSMDSLYEQYF | TRBJ2-7 | TRBV2 | . | .
TGCGCCAGCAGCCAAGACTTCTGGAGCACAGATACGCAGTATTTT | CASSQDFWSTDTQYF | TRBJ2-3 | TRBV4-3 | . | .
TGTGCCAGCAGCCCTACCGACAGGGGAGCGCCCTACGAGCAGTACTTC | CASSPTDRGAPYEQYF | TRBJ2-7 | TRBV9 | . | TRBD1
TGTGCCAGCAGAGGACAGGGGGCCCACACTGAAGCTTTCTTT | CASRGQGAHTEAFF | TRBJ1-1 | TRBV6-5 | . | TRBD1
TGTGCCAGCAGCGTAGCGGCAGGGGACCGTGAGCAGTACTTC | CASSVAAGDREQYF | TRBJ2-7 | TRBV9 | few | .
TGTGCCAGCAGCCGCCGGGGGGTCGGCACTGAAGCTTTCTTT | CASSRRGVGTEAFF | TRBJ1-1 | TRBV13 | . | .
TGTGCCAGCAGACAGACTAGCGGGACCTTCTACGAGCAGTACTTC | CASRQTSGTFYEQYF | TRBJ2-7 | TRBV6-5 | . | TRBD2
TGCGCCAGCAGCCAAGAGGGACAGCAGGAGCAGTTCTTC | CASSQEGQQEQFF | TRBJ2-1 | TRBV4-3 | . | TRBD1
TGTGCCAGCAGCTTAGGCGACAATCAGCCCCAGCATTTT | CASSLGDNQPQHF | TRBJ1-5 | TRBV7-9 | once | .
TGTGCCAGCAGGAGGGACACCGGGGAGCTGTTTTTT | CASRRDTGELFF | TRBJ2-2 | TRBV6-5 | . | .
TGTGCCAGCAGAGGAGCCCAGAGGATTACCGAGCAGTACTTC | CASRGAQRITEQYF | TRBJ2-7 | TRBV6-1 | . | .
TGTGCCAGCAGCTTTAGCACAGATACGCAGTATTTT | CASSFSTDTQYF | TRBJ2-3 | TRBV9 | . | .
TGTGCCAGCAAGGCCGAAGGCTACACCTTC | CASKAEGYTF | TRBJ1-2 | TRBV2 | . | .
TGTGCCAGCAGCCTGCCGGGGGTAAATACCCTCCACTTT | CASSLPGVNTLHF | TRBJ1-6 | TRBV5-6 | once | .
TGTGCCTGGAGTGCCCCAGGACAGGCGATCTATGGCTACACCTTC | CAWSAPGQAIYGYTF | TRBJ1-2 | TRBV30 | . | TRBD1
TGTGCCATCAAAGGGGGGGCGCGTGAAAAACTGTTTTTT | CAIKGGAREKLFF | TRBJ1-4 | TRBV10-3 | . | .
TGTGCCAGCAGCAGCTCCAGGGGATCGGGCTCCTACAATGAGCAGTTCTTC | CASSSSRGSGSYNEQFF | TRBJ2-1 | TRBV5-4 | . | .
TGTGCCTGGAGTGTTTTAACAGGCTACGAGCAGTACTTC | CAWSVLTGYEQYF | TRBJ2-7 | TRBV30 | . | .
TGCGCCAGCAGCCAAGATTTGGGGATGGGGCCCCGGCCTAATGAGCAGTTCTTC | CASSQDLGMGPRPNEQFF | TRBJ2-1 | TRBV4-3 | . | .
TGTGCCAGCATGGTCAGGGGACCGACGAACACCGGGGAGCTGTTTTTT | CASMVRGPTNTGELFF | TRBJ2-2 | TRBV11-2 | few | .
TGTGCCAGCTCTCAATTAGCGGGAGCGATAACCACAGATACGCAGTATTTT | CASSQLAGAITTDTQYF | TRBJ2-3 | TRBV18 | few | TRBD2
TGTGCCAGCAGTGAATCGGGACAGGGTCGGTCACCCCTCCACTTT | CASSESGQGRSPLHF | TRBJ1-6 | TRBV2 | once | TRBD1
TGTGCCAGCAGCTCGCGTGTGACTAGCGGGAGACGCTACGAGCAGTACTTC | CASSSRVTSGRRYEQYF | TRBJ2-7 | TRBV5-5 | . | TRBD2